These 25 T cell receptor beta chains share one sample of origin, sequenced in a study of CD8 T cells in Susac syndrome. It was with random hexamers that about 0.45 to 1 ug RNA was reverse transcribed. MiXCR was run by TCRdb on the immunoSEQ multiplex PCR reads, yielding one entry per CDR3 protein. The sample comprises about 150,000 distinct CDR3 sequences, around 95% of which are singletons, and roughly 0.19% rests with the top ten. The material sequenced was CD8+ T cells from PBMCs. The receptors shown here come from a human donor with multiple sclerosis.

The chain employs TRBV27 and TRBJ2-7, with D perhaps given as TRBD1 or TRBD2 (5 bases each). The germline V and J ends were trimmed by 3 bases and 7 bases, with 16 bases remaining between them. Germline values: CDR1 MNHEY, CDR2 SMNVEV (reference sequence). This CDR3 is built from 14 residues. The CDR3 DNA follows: TGTGCCAGCAGTTTCCTGGGGACCCTAGGGGAGCAGTACTTC. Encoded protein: CASSFLGTLGEQYF.

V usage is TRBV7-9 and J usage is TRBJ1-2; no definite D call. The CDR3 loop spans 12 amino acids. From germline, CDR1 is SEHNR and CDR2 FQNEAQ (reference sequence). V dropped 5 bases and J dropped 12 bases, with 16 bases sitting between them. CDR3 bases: TGTGCCAGCAGCGACGAGGGCAGGTCCGACACCTTC. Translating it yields CASSDEGRSDTF.

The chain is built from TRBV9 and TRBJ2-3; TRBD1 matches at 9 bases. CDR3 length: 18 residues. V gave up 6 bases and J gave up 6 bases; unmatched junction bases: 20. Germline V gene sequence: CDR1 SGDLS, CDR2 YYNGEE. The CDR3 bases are TGTGCCAGCAACCGTCGACGAACCGGGACAGGGACTCCCGATACGCAGTATTTT. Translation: CASNRRRTGTGTPDTQYF.

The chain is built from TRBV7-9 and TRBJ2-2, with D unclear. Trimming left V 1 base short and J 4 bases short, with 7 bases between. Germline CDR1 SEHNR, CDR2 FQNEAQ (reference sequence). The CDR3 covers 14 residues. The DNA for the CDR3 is TGTGCCAGCAGCTTAGGAAGGAGCACCGGGGAGCTGTTTTTT. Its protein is CASSLGRSTGELFF.

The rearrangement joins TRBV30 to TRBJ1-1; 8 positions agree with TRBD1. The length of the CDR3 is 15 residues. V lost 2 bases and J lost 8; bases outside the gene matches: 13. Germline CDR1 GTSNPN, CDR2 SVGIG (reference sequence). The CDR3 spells CAWSLIRTGKGEAFF. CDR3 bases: TGTGCCTGGAGTTTGATAAGGACAGGGAAGGGAGAAGCTTTCTTT.

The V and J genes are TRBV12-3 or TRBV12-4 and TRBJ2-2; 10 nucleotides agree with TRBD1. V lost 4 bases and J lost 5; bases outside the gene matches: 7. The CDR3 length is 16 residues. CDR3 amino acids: CASSSPPGQGTGELFF. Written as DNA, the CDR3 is TGTGCCAGCAGTTCCCCGCCGGGACAGGGGACCGGGGAGCTGTTTTTT.

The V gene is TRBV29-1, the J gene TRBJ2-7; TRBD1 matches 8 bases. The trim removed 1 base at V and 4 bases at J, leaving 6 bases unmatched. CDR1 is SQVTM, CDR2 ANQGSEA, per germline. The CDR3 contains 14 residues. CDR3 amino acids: CSVEAQGAGYEQYF. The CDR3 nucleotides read TGCAGCGTTGAAGCCCAGGGGGCTGGGTACGAGCAGTACTTC.

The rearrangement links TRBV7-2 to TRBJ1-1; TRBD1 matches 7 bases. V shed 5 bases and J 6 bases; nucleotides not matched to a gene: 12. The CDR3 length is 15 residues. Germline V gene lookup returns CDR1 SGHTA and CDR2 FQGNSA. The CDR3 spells CASSRTTGWVAEAFF. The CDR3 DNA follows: TGTGCCAGCAGCCGAACGACAGGGTGGGTCGCTGAAGCTTTCTTT.

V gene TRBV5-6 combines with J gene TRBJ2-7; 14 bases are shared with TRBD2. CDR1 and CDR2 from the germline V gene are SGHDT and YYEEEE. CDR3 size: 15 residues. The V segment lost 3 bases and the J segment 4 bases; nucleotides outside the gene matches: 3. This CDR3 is CASSWGTSGGYEQYF. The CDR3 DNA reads TGTGCCAGCAGCTGGGGGACTAGCGGGGGATACGAGCAGTACTTC.

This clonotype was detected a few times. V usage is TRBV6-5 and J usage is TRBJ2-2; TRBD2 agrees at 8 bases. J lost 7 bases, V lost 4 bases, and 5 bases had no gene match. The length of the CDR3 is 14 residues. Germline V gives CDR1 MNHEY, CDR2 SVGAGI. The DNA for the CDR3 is TGTGCCAGCAGTTCACTAGCGGATTACGGGGAGCTGTTTTTT. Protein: CASSSLADYGELFF.

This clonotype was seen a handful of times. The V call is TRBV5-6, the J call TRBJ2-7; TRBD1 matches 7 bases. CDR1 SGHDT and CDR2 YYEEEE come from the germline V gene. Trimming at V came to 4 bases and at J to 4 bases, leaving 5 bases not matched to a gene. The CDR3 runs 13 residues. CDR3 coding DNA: TGTGCCAGCAGCCTCGGACAGGTTTACGAGCAGTACTTC. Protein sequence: CASSLGQVYEQYF.

CDR3 residues: CASSVGQGKPTNYGYTF. The CDR3 nucleotides read TGTGCCAGCAGCGTCGGACAGGGAAAACCTACTAACTATGGCTACACCTTC. The gene calls are TRBV9 and TRBJ1-2; 8 bases map to TRBD1. Germline lookup yields CDR1 SGDLS and CDR2 YYNGEE. Trimming removed 2 bases from V and 0 bases from J; junction bases left unmatched: 9. The CDR3 consists of 17 residues.

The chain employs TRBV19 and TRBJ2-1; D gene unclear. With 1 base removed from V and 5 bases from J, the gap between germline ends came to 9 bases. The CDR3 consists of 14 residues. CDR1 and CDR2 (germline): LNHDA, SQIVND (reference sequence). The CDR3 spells CASSIGVSNNEQFF. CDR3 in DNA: TGTGCCAGTAGTATAGGGGTCTCGAACAATGAGCAGTTCTTC.

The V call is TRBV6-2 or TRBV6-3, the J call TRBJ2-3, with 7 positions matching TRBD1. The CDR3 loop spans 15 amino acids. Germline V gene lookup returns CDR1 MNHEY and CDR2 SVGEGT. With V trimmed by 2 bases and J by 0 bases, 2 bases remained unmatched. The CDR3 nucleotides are TGTGCCAGCAGTTACCGGGACAGTAGCACAGATACGCAGTATTTT. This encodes CASSYRDSSTDTQYF.

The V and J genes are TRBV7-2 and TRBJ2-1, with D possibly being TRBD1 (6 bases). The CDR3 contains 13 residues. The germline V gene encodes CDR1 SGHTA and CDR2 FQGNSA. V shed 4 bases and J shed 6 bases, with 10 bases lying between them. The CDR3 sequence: CASSSDSSNEQFF. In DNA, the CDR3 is TGTGCCAGCAGCTCGGACAGCAGCAATGAGCAGTTCTTC.

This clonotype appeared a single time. CDR3 amino acids: CASRERIGQAYEQYF. The CDR3 DNA reads as TGTGCCAGCAGAGAAAGAATCGGACAAGCCTACGAGCAGTACTTC. The chain links TRBV6-2 or TRBV6-3 to TRBJ2-7, with D possibly being TRBD1 (5 bases). This CDR3 comprises 15 residues. From germline, CDR1 is MNHEY and CDR2 SVGEGT. The V and J ends lost 6 bases and 2 bases respectively, with 17 bases between them.

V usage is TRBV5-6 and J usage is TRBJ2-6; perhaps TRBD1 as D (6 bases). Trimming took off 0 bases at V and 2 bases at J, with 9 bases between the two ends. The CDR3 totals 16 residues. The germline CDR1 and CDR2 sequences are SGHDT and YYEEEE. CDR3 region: CASSLDRDPGANVLTF. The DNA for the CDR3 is TGTGCCAGCAGCTTGGACAGGGACCCTGGGGCCAACGTCCTGACTTTC. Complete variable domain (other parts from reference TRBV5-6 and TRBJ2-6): DAGVTQSPTHLIKTRGQQVTLRCSPKSGHDTVSWYQQALGQGPQFIFQYYEEEERQRGNFPDRFSGHQFPNYSSELNVNALLLGDSALYLCASSLDRDPGANVLTFGAGSRLTVL.

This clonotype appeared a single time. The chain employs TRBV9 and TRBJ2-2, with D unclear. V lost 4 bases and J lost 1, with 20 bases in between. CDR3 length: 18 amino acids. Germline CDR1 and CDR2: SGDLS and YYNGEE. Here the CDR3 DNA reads TGTGCCAGCAGCCTCCCCGCCGGTGGGCGACTGAACACCGGGGAGCTGTTTTTT. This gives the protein CASSLPAGGRLNTGELFF. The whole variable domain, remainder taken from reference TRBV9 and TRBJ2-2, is DSGVTQTPKHLITATGQRVTLRCSPRSGDLSVYWYQQSLDQGLQFLIQYYNGEERAKGNILERFSAQQFPDLHSELNLSSLELGDSALYFCASSLPAGGRLNTGELFFGEGSRLTVL.

The CDR3 coding sequence is TGTGCCAGCAGCTTTAATGGCCTTACGAATTCACCCCTCCACTTT. Protein: CASSFNGLTNSPLHF. V is TRBV7-9 and J is TRBJ1-6; D gene uncertain. V lost 3 bases and J lost 7, with 13 bases in between. The CDR3 length is 15 residues. Per germline, CDR1 SEHNR and CDR2 FQNEAQ (reference sequence).

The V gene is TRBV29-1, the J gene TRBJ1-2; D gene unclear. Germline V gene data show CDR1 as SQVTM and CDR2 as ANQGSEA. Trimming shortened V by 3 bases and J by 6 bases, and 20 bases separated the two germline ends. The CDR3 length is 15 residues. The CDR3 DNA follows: TGCAGCGTTGAGGGAAGGGCCGCTCTAAAGGATGGCTACACCTTC. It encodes CSVEGRAALKDGYTF.

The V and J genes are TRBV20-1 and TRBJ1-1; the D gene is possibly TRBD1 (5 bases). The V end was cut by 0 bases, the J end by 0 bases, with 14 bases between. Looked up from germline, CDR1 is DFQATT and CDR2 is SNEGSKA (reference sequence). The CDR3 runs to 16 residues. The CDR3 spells CSARDWGSHMNTEAFF. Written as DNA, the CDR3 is TGCAGTGCTAGAGATTGGGGGAGCCACATGAACACTGAAGCTTTCTTT.

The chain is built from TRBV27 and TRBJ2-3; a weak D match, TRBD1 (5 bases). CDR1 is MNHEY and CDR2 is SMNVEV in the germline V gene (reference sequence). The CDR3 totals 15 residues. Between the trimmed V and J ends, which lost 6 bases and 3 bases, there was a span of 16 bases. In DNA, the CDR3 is TGTGCCAGCAGCTCAAACCACCCAGGGACAGATACGCAGTATTTT. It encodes CASSSNHPGTDTQYF.

CDR3 sequence reads: CASSADRDYGYTF. In DNA, the CDR3 is TGTGCCAGCAGCGCGGACAGGGACTATGGCTACACCTTC. V gene TRBV6-6 combines with J gene TRBJ1-2; 8 bases are a match to TRBD1. Germline CDR1 reads MNHNY; CDR2 reads SVGAGI (reference sequence). V lost 6 bases to trimming and J lost 3 bases; unmatched junction nucleotides: 3. This CDR3 comprises 13 residues.

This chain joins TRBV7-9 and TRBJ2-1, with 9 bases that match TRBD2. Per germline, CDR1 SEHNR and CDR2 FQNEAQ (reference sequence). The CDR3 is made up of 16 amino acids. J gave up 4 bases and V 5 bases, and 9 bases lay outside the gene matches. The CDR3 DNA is TGTGCCAGCAGCCGACCTGGGCTAGCGGGATACAATGAGCAGTTCTTC. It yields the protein CASSRPGLAGYNEQFF.

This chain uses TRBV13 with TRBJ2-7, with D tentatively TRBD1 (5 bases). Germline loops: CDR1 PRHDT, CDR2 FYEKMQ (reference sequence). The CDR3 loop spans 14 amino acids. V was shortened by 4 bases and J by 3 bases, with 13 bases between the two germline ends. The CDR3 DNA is TGTGCCAGCAGCTCCAGGGATTCCGGCTACGAGCAGTACTTC. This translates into CASSSRDSGYEQYF. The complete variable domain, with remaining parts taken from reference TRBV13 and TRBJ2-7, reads AAGVIQSPRHLIKEKRETATLKCYPIPRHDTVYWYQQGPGQDPQFLISFYEKMQSDKGSIPDRFSAQQFSDYHSELNMSSLELGDSALYFCASSSRDSGYEQYFGPGTRLTVT.